The T cell receptor beta chain under discussion was sequenced for a study of blood T cell repertoires in COVID-19. This clone was observed a few times. The V gene's germline CDR1 is SGHNT and CDR2 YYREEE (reference sequence). The CDR3 consists of 15 residues. The V segment lost 4 bases and the J segment 4 bases; nucleotides outside the gene matches: 8. Clones were read by immunoSEQ multiplex PCR, and TCRdb kept only the in-frame ones, dropping some. The sample lists 450,000 to 500,000 clones, about 90% seen once, with roughly 0.7% in the top ten. The clonotype originates from a woman under 30 who had recovered from COVID-19. Sequenced: PBMCs or T cells enriched from blood (not recorded which). The chain has TRBV5-4 and TRBJ2-3; 8 bases are a match to TRBD2. The CDR3 sequence is CASSSLAGASDTQYF. The CDR3 region has the DNA TGTGCCAGCAGCAGCCTAGCGGGCGCCTCAGATACGCAGTATTTT.